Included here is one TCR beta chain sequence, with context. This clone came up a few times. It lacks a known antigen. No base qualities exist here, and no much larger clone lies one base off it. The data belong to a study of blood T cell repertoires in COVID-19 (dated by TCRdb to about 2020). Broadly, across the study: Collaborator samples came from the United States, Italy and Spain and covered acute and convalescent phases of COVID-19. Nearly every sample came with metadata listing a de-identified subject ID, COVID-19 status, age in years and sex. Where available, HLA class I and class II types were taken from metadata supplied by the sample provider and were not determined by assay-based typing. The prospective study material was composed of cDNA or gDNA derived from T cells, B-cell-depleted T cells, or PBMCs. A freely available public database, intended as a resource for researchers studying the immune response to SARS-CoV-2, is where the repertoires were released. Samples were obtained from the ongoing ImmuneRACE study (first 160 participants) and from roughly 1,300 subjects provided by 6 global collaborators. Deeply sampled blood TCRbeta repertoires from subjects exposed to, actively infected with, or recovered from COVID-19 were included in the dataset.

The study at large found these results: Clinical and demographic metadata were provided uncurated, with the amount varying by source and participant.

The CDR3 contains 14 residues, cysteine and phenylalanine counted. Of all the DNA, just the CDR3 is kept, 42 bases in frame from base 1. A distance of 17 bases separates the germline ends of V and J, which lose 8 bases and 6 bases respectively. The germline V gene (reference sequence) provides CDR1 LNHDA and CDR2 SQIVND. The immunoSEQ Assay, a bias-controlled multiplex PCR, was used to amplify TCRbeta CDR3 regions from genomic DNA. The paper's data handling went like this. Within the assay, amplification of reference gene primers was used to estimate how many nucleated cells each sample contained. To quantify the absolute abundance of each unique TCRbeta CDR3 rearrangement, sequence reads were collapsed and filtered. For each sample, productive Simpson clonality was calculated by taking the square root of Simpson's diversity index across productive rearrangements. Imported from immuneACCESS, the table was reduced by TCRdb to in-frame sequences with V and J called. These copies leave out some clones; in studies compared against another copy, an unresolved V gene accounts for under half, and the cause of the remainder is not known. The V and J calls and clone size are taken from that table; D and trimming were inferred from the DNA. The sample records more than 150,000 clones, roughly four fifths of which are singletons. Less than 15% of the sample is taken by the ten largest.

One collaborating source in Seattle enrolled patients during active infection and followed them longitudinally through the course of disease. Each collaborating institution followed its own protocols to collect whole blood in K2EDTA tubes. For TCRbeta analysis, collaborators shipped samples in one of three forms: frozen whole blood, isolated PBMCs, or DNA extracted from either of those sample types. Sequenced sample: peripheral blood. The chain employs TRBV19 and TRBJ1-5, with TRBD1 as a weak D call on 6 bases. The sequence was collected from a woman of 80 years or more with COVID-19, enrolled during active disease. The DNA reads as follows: TGTGCCAGTCACGACAGGCTGTCTGGTCAGCCCCAGCATTTT. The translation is CASHDRLSGQPQHF.